The T cell receptor (beta chain) under discussion was sequenced for a study of blood T cells in healthy people across ages. Study context: T cells yielded about one barcoded beta molecule per two cells through template switching.

Findings of the study overall: Per million T cells, TCR beta diversity dropped about linearly as age rose.

For the second PCR, which ran for roughly 6 to 12 cycles, a sample-barcoded 5' primer and a J-beta primer mix were used. TCRdb reprocessed the 5' RACE reads via MiXCR and lists one record per CDR3 protein. In the table there are about 640,000 distinct CDR3 sequences, approximately 59% of which are singletons. The donors, healthy Caucasians from Russia, were aged about 6 to 95. Regarding this clonotype: The antigen is undetermined.

The CDR3 extends over 15 amino acids. Trimming stripped 1 base from V and 8 bases from J, with 15 bases between. Germline values: CDR1 LGHDT, CDR2 YNNKEL (reference sequence). The sample consisted of blood. V and J are TRBV3-1 and TRBJ2-1; D remains unclear. This TCR was sampled from a man aged 55 to 69 in good health. The DNA for the CDR3 is TGTGCCAGCAGCCAAGTGTCGCGCGTGGTATATGAGCAGTTCTTC. Its protein is CASSQVSRVVYEQFF.